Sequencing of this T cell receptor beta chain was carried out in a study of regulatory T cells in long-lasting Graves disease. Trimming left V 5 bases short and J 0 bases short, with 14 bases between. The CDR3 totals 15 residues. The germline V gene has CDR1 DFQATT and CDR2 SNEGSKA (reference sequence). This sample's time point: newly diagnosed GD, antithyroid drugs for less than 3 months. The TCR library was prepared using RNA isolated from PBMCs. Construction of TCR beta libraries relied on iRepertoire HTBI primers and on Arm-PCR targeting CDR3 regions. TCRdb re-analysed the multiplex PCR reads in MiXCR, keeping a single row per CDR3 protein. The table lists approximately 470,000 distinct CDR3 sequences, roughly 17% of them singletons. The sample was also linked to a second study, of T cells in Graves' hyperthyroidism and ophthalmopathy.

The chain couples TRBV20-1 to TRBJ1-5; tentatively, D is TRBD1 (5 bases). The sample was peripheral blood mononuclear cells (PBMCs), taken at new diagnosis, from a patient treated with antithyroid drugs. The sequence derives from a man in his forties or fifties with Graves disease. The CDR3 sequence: CSAGGTDYSNQPQHF. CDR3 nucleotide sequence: TGCAGTGCTGGAGGGACGGACTATAGCAATCAGCCCCAGCATTTT.